Described below is a single T cell receptor (beta chain) sequence and its context. No cognate antigen has been identified for it. No base qualities exist here, and no much larger clone lies one base off it. Receptor libraries were prepared by the immunoSEQ multiplex PCR assay. TCRdb re-hosts the immuneACCESS table, in-frame sequences only. Its copies lack some clones; in the studies checked, an unresolved V gene accounts for under half of them, and the cause for the rest is not known. This sample holds 150,000 or so clones; approximately 94% were observed only once. Clones ranked in the top ten supply about 5.2% of the sample. This sample stems from a study of control samples from healthy donors and cancer patients (TCRdb year 2020). From a lookup of the germline V gene (reference sequence), CDR1 and CDR2 are GTSNPN and SVGIG. The CDR3 has 17 amino acids, counting the end cysteine and phenylalanine. Here the CDR3 DNA is all that survives: 51 bases in frame from base 1. For this chain, trimming is 3 bases at the V end and 2 bases at the J end, and the number of junction bases without a gene match is 10.

This TCR came from a man aged 35-49 years in good health. The receptor chain draws on TRBV30 and TRBJ1-5; TRBD1 fits 10 bases in the junction. Sequences were obtained from blood. CDR3 sequence: CAWSHVDRGYGNQPQHF. The base sequence is TGTGCCTGGAGCCACGTGGACAGGGGGTACGGCAATCAGCCCCAGCATTTT.